The 18 T cell receptor beta chains presented below share a single source sample, sequenced in a study of T cells in Graves' hyperthyroidism and ophthalmopathy. RNA transcripts yielded amplified TCR beta CDR3 regions. An initial round of RT-PCR targeting the TCR CDR3 relied on the HTBI primer set. TCRdb reanalysed the multiplex PCR reads using MiXCR and keeps one entry per CDR3 protein. Seen here are 350,000 to 500,000 distinct CDR3 sequences, about an eighth observed once, and the top ten hold about 4.9%. Sequences were obtained from blood. These receptor sequences come from a woman in her late teens or twenties with Graves' hyperthyroidism.

This clonotype was counted at least ten times. The genes are TRBV12-3 or TRBV12-4 and TRBJ2-7; TRBD2 matches at 11 bases. The CDR3 is 16 residues long. J gave up 1 base and V 6 bases, and 8 bases lay outside the gene matches. The CDR3 coding sequence is TGTGCCAGCAGCCCGTCCACTAGCGGGAGATCCTACGAGCAGTACTTC. Translation: CASSPSTSGRSYEQYF.

This clonotype was observed a few times. The chain uses TRBV5-4 and TRBJ2-1; no reliable D call. Per germline, CDR1 SGHNT and CDR2 YYREEE (reference sequence). The CDR3 length is 12 residues. Between the trimmed V and J ends, which lost 3 bases and 7 bases, there was a span of 8 bases. The CDR3 DNA follows: TGTGCCAGCAGCTGGCCGTATAATGAGCAGTTCTTC. Its translation is CASSWPYNEQFF.

This clonotype was counted ten times or more. The J gene is TRBJ1-1, the V gene TRBV28, with 9 bases identical to TRBD1. The germline gives CDR1 MDHEN, CDR2 SYDVKM. The V gene end was trimmed by 4 bases and the J gene end by 5 bases; junction bases not matched to a gene: 14. The CDR3 is 17 residues long. The CDR3 loop is CASSSVPGTGRGTEAFF. The CDR3 nucleotides read TGTGCCAGCAGTTCCGTCCCCGGGACAGGGCGAGGAACTGAAGCTTTCTTT.

The table lists this clonotype with many counts. The chain recombines TRBV7-9 with TRBJ2-1; D is undetermined. V lost 1 base to trimming and J lost 6 bases, with 10 bases between them. Germline V gene data show CDR1 as SEHNR and CDR2 as FQNEAQ (reference sequence). The CDR3 is 14 residues long. This chain's CDR3 is CASSLGPGINEQFF. The CDR3 DNA reads TGTGCCAGCAGCTTAGGGCCGGGCATCAATGAGCAGTTCTTC.

This clonotype was seen a few times. The chain employs TRBV5-6 and TRBJ1-2; D is perhaps TRBD1 (5 bases). Per germline, CDR1 SGHDT and CDR2 YYEEEE. The CDR3 consists of 14 residues. The ends were cut back, 2 bases at V and 1 base at J, with 9 bases in the middle. The CDR3 loop is CASSLGTVNYGYTF. CDR3 sequence (DNA): TGTGCCAGCAGCTTAGGGACGGTTAACTATGGCTACACCTTC.

This clonotype was picked up a small number of times. The chain recombines TRBV15 with TRBJ2-7, with D perhaps assigned TRBD1 or TRBD2 (5 bases each). The CDR3 sequence is 14 residues long. V was shortened by 6 bases and J by 2 bases, with 14 bases between the two germline ends. Germline CDR1 reads LNHNV; CDR2 reads YYDKDF (reference sequence). CDR3 coding DNA: TGTGCCACCAGAAGCCGGGACGGAACCTACGAGCAGTACTTC. It translates to CATRSRDGTYEQYF.

The rearrangement uses TRBV7-2 and TRBJ1-4, with TRBD1 as a possible D gene (6 bases). V was clipped by 8 bases and J by 6 bases, with 10 bases between them. The CDR3 spans 12 residues. The germline gives CDR1 SGHTA, CDR2 FQGNSA. CDR3 DNA: TGTGCCAGCGGACAGTATGATGAAAAACTGTTTTTT. Its protein product is CASGQYDEKLFF.

Many counts were recorded for this clonotype. The chain combines TRBV5-1 with TRBJ1-5; tentative D call: TRBD1 (6 bases). Trimming stripped 2 bases from V and 7 bases from J, with 13 bases between. The CDR3 extends over 14 amino acids. The germline V gene has CDR1 SGHRS and CDR2 YFSETQ. The CDR3 nucleotides read TGCGCCAGCAGCTTCGGCGGGGGCGGGCAGCCCCAGCATTTT. Translation gives CASSFGGGGQPQHF.

This clonotype was recorded many times. The CDR3 sequence: CASNPSGRGRVETQYF. CDR3 DNA: TGTGCCAGCAATCCTAGCGGGAGGGGTCGGGTAGAGACCCAGTACTTC. This chain joins TRBV28 and TRBJ2-5, with 12 bases matching TRBD2. Germline V CDR1 and CDR2: MDHEN, SYDVKM. The CDR3 has 16 residues. V dropped 7 bases and J dropped 4; count of bases not matched to a gene: 10.

This chain connects TRBV2 to TRBJ2-1, with D tentatively TRBD2 (6 bases). The CDR3 is 18 amino acids. The V end was cut by 7 bases, the J end by 2 bases, with 24 bases between. CDR1 is SNHLY, CDR2 FYNNEI, per germline. The CDR3 is CASNPGRGTQSAYNEQFF. In nucleotides, the CDR3 is TGTGCCAGCAACCCGGGACGCGGGACGCAGTCGGCCTACAATGAGCAGTTCTTC.

About this clonotype itself: Being one base from a much bigger clone, this may be a read error. This sequence joins TRBV7-9 and TRBJ2-1; a weak D match, TRBD2 (5 bases). This CDR3 is 13 amino acids long. The germline gives CDR1 SEHNR, CDR2 FQNEAQ (reference sequence). The CDR3: CASSTDSSNEQFF. The CDR3, as DNA: TGTGCCAGCAGCACGGACTCCTCCAATGAGCAGTTCTTC.

This clonotype was observed at least ten times. V is TRBV6-1 and J is TRBJ1-2, with D perhaps TRBD1 (5 bases). This CDR3 has 15 residues. The V gene's germline CDR1 is MNHNS and CDR2 SASEGT. With 2 bases removed from V and 4 bases from J, the gap between germline ends came to 14 bases. The chain's CDR3 is CASSENLAGIYGYTF. The CDR3 bases are TGTGCCAGCAGTGAAAATCTGGCAGGGATCTATGGCTACACCTTC.

In this sample, this clonotype turned up many times. This chain links TRBV5-1 with TRBJ2-1; 11 bases fit TRBD2. Germline loops: CDR1 SGHRS, CDR2 YFSETQ. The CDR3 is 16 residues long. Unmatched junction bases numbered 12, after V lost 4 bases and J lost 9 bases. CDR3 nucleotides: TGCGCCAGCAGCCCAAGGACTAGCGGGTCTCTCAGTGAGCAGTTCTTC. As protein: CASSPRTSGSLSEQFF.

This clonotype has only a few counts. This chain uses TRBV20-1 with TRBJ2-7; 9 bases map to TRBD1. Germline CDR1 DFQATT, CDR2 SNEGSKA (reference sequence). With 0 bases clipped from V and 3 bases from J, the junction kept 6 bases outside the gene matches. This CDR3 has 15 amino acids. In DNA, the CDR3 is TGCAGTGCTAGAGATCCTCGGGACAGGGTCTACGAGCAGTACTTC. As protein: CSARDPRDRVYEQYF.

This clonotype has only a few counts. V usage is TRBV30 and J usage is TRBJ1-6; no reliable D call. The CDR3 is 14 residues long. Trimming cost V 3 bases and J 8 bases, with 14 bases left between them. Germline values: CDR1 GTSNPN, CDR2 SVGIG (reference sequence). CDR3: CAWRAIRAYSPLHF. The CDR3 DNA reads as TGTGCCTGGAGGGCGATTAGGGCTTATTCACCCCTCCACTTT.

This clonotype has ten or more counts. V and J are TRBV2 and TRBJ2-2; 11 nucleotides match TRBD2. With V trimmed by 6 bases and J by 6 bases, 9 bases remained unmatched. Germline V lookup: CDR1 SNHLY, CDR2 FYNNEI. This CDR3 contains 16 residues. The CDR3 DNA is TGTGCCAGCAGAGCTACTAGCGGGAGTTCTCCCGGGGAGCTGTTTTTT. Encoded protein: CASRATSGSSPGELFF.

This clonotype occurred many times. The V call is TRBV20-1, the J call TRBJ2-3, with TRBD2 matching 7 bases. This CDR3 is 18 amino acids long. J lost 1 base, V lost 1 base, and 14 bases had no gene match. CDR1 is DFQATT and CDR2 is SNEGSKA in the germline V gene (reference sequence). DNA for the CDR3: TGCAGTGCTAGAGTCGGCTGGGCTAGCGGACCTCGCACAGATACGCAGTATTTT. Amino acids: CSARVGWASGPRTDTQYF.

This clonotype was counted ten times or more. The rearrangement links TRBV27 to TRBJ2-4; D is unresolved. The length of the CDR3 is 16 residues. V was clipped by 0 bases and J by 1 base, with 10 bases between them. Germline V gives CDR1 MNHEY, CDR2 SMNVEV (reference sequence). The CDR3 DNA reads as TGTGCCAGCAGTTTATCGCTAGGCCTTGCCAAAAACATTCAGTACTTC. This codes for CASSLSLGLAKNIQYF.